The 20 T cell receptor beta chains in this list originate from one sample, sequenced in a study of graft-versus-host responses after intestinal transplantation (dated by TCRdb to about 2021). The antigens these receptors bind are not known. In the paper's terms, the time point label means: cells obtained before transplantation from donor or recipient. Libraries came from the immunoSEQ multiplex PCR assay. As stored in TCRdb, this immuneACCESS dataset retains in-frame rearrangements with V and J assigned. A fraction of the clones does not appear; measured against another copy, unresolved V genes explain less than half of the discrepancy, and the remainder lacks a known reason. This sample is represented by about 88,000 clones; roughly 92% of them were singletons. The top ten clones comprise about 0.3% of the sample. Sequencing was performed on unstimulated CD4+ T cells sorted from spleen or lymph node cells, taken before intestinal transplant. These receptors were collected from a human donor who received an intestinal transplant.

This chain links TRBV21-1 with TRBJ2-7; whether TRBD2, the table's D call, matches the DNA was not checked. TRBV21-1 is a documented pseudogene. The CDR3 has 16 residues. CDR3 in DNA: TGTGCCAGCAGCAAAGCGCTCTGGGACTCCCAGTACGAGCAGTACTTC. Its translation is CASSKALWDSQYEQYF.

The rearrangement links TRBV5-1 to TRBJ1-4, with a weak D call TRBD1 (5 bases). The CDR3 sequence is 14 residues long. The V end lost 0 bases, the J end lost 7 bases, and 10 bases lay between the germline ends. The germline CDR1 and CDR2 sequences are SGHRS and YFSETQ. CDR3 protein: CASSLGGGAEKLFF. Written as DNA, the CDR3 is TGCGCCAGCAGCTTGGGCGGCGGGGCTGAAAAACTGTTTTTT.

J is TRBJ1-5 and V is TRBV15; D is possibly TRBD1 (5 bases). The ends were cut back, 1 base at V and 5 bases at J, with 12 bases in the middle. CDR1 and CDR2 from the germline V gene are LNHNV and YYDKDF (reference sequence). This CDR3 is built from 15 residues. In DNA, the CDR3 is TGTGCCACCAGCAGAGTAGCGTCCAGGGATCAGCCCCAGCATTTT. It is translated as CATSRVASRDQPQHF.

The gene calls are TRBV19 and TRBJ2-3; 8 bases match TRBD1. V lost 10 bases and J lost 2; bases outside the gene matches: 8. The CDR3 runs to 14 residues. CDR1 and CDR2 (germline): LNHDA, SQIVND (reference sequence). CDR3 in amino acids: CATQRTGPTDTQYF. CDR3 DNA: TGTGCCACCCAGAGGACAGGGCCCACAGATACGCAGTATTTT.

The V and J genes are TRBV7-8 and TRBJ2-2; no definite D call. Germline V gene data show CDR1 as SGHVS and CDR2 as FQNEAQ. Trimming pared 3 bases from V and 4 bases from J, leaving 12 bases between. This CDR3 comprises 15 residues. The CDR3 coding sequence is TGTGCCAGCAGCTTGGCAGGTCTCTCCACCGGGGAGCTGTTTTTT. It encodes CASSLAGLSTGELFF.

DNA of the CDR3: TGTGCCAGCAGTTACCAGAGGGCGGGCAATGAGCAGTTCTTC. Amino acid sequence: CASSYQRAGNEQFF. The chain couples TRBV6-5 to TRBJ2-1, with D perhaps TRBD2 (5 bases). The CDR3 is 14 residues long. Germline loops: CDR1 MNHEY, CDR2 SVGAGI. V lost 2 bases and J 6 bases, leaving 11 bases between the germline ends.

The chain employs TRBV5-8 and TRBJ1-1; D uncertain. Germline values: CDR1 SGHTS, CDR2 YDEGEE. CDR3 size: 11 residues. The ends were cut back, 1 base at V and 10 bases at J, with 8 bases in the middle. In nucleotides, the CDR3 is TGTGCCAGCAGCTTGAGTCAGCGAGCTTTCTTT. Translating it yields CASSLSQRAFF.

The rearrangement uses TRBV19 and TRBJ1-5, with D possibly TRBD1 on 5 matching bases. The ends were cut back, 5 bases at V and 0 bases at J, with 17 bases in the middle. Germline V gene data show CDR1 as LNHDA and CDR2 as SQIVND (reference sequence). CDR3 size: 17 residues. The CDR3 sequence: CASSSSSGTVSNQPQHF. CDR3 in DNA: TGTGCCAGTAGTTCATCATCCGGGACCGTTAGCAATCAGCCCCAGCATTTT.

DNA of the CDR3: TGCGCCAGCAGCAAAACCGGGACACCAACCTACAATGAGCAGTTCTTC. It translates to CASSKTGTPTYNEQFF. V gene TRBV5-1 combines with J gene TRBJ2-1; a possible D gene is TRBD1 (6 bases). CDR1 is SGHRS, CDR2 YFSETQ, per germline. Trimming cost V 4 bases and J 2 bases, with 16 bases left between them. The CDR3 has 16 residues.

The sample holds one count of this clone. The chain links TRBV6-4 to TRBJ2-1, with D hard to call. The CDR3 is 15 amino acids. Germline CDR1 is MRHNA and CDR2 is SNTAGT. With 5 bases removed from V and 6 bases from J, the gap between germline ends came to 17 bases. In DNA, the CDR3 is TGTGCCAGCAGTTCCGAAAGTAGGGTAGGCAATGAGCAGTTCTTC. Encoded protein: CASSSESRVGNEQFF.

The chain employs TRBV14 and TRBJ2-3, with TRBD1 matching 7 bases. Trimming cost V 4 bases and J 3 bases; bases outside gene matches: 7. The CDR3 is made up of 15 amino acids. CDR1 and CDR2 from the germline V gene are SGHDN and FVKESK. CDR3 in amino acids: CASSPQGTVTDTQYF. CDR3 bases: TGTGCCAGCAGCCCTCAAGGGACAGTAACAGATACGCAGTATTTT.

The chain uses TRBV29-1 and TRBJ1-1, with 7 bases fitting TRBD1. Trimming cost V 6 bases and J 2 bases; bases outside gene matches: 6. This CDR3 comprises 13 residues. The germline V gene has CDR1 SQVTM and CDR2 ANQGSEA. CDR3 DNA: TGCAGCGTCCACAGGGGCGGTAACACTGAAGCTTTCTTT. This sequence encodes CSVHRGGNTEAFF.

The chain recombines TRBV5-1 with TRBJ1-2; D call uncertain. Trimming took off 4 bases at V and 3 bases at J, with 13 bases between the two ends. Germline V gives CDR1 SGHRS, CDR2 YFSETQ. The CDR3 length is 14 residues. The DNA for the CDR3 is TGCGCCAGCAGCCTGCATTCGGCTTACTATGGCTACACCTTC. This translates into CASSLHSAYYGYTF.

The chain combines TRBV5-1 with TRBJ2-1; 13 nucleotides agree with TRBD2. Germline trimming cut 4 bases from V and 3 bases from J; bases unmatched to any gene: 4. This CDR3 has 16 residues. Per the germline V gene, CDR1 is SGHRS and CDR2 is YFSETQ. Here the CDR3 reads CASSLGTSGNYNEQFF. CDR3 in DNA: TGCGCCAGCAGCCTAGGGACTAGCGGGAACTACAATGAGCAGTTCTTC.

CDR3 residues: CASSSHMNTEAFF. The CDR3 DNA sequence: TGTGCCAGCAGCTCGCACATGAACACTGAAGCTTTCTTT. The chain has TRBV9 and TRBJ1-1; D uncertain. V lost 4 bases, J lost 0 bases, and 7 bases lay in between. This CDR3 is built from 13 residues. Germline loops: CDR1 SGDLS, CDR2 YYNGEE.

This chain links TRBV7-8 with TRBJ2-7; 9 nucleotides align to TRBD2. In germline, CDR1 is SGHVS, CDR2 FQNEAQ. Trimming at V came to 6 bases and at J to 5 bases, leaving 8 bases not matched to a gene. There are 14 residues in the CDR3. This CDR3 reads CASRFSGSNHEQYF. The CDR3 bases are TGTGCCAGCAGGTTTAGCGGGAGTAACCACGAGCAGTACTTC.

The chain joins TRBV6-5 to TRBJ1-2; TRBD1 matches 10 bases. Germline V gives CDR1 MNHEY, CDR2 SVGAGI. The CDR3 spans 15 residues. V dropped 6 bases and J dropped 3; count of bases not matched to a gene: 7. CDR3 coding DNA: TGTGCCAGCAGGGGGGACAGGGGTCCCTACTATGGCTACACCTTC. As protein: CASRGDRGPYYGYTF.

The V call is TRBV28, the J call TRBJ2-2, with 9 bases identical to TRBD2. The junction had 6 bases not matched to a gene; V was cut back by 2 bases and J by 5 bases. CDR3 length: 16 amino acids. Germline V lookup: CDR1 MDHEN, CDR2 SYDVKM. The CDR3, as DNA: TGTGCCAGCAGTTTAGGAAGCGGGAGGCGGACCGGGGAGCTGTTTTTT. It codes for CASSLGSGRRTGELFF.

The rearrangement uses TRBV6-1 and TRBJ2-3; a weak D match, TRBD2 (6 bases). Germline CDR1 MNHNS, CDR2 SASEGT. V lost 10 bases and J lost 0, with 11 bases in between. The CDR3 spans 13 residues. The CDR3 protein is CATGLHSTDTQYF. The DNA for the CDR3 is TGTGCCACTGGACTACATAGCACAGATACGCAGTATTTT.

Regarding this clone: This specimen includes other DNA sequences encoding the same CDR3. The rearrangement links TRBV11-2 to TRBJ1-1; D gene ambiguous. This CDR3 is 12 amino acids long. Trimming removed 4 bases from V and 1 base from J, with 4 bases in between. The germline V gene encodes CDR1 SGHAT and CDR2 FQNNGV. This CDR3 is CASSSRNTEAFF. The CDR3 nucleotides read TGTGCCAGCAGCTCCCGGAACACTGAAGCTTTCTTT.